This T cell receptor beta chain comes out of a study of cytomegalovirus exposure and HLA in healthy donors. Study context: HLA-typed donors contributed around 85 million unique TCRs, which were held in an early data release.

The PCR used 60 Vbeta and 13 Jbeta primers. The table came from immunoSEQ multiplex PCR; TCRdb's copy has only in-frame clones and leaves some out. This table has about 100,000 clones, approximately 72% appearing once. Notes on the study in general: Confirmation in vitro established that a few CMV-associated chains were specific for CMV antigens. Reports state that TCR beta sequences accurately predicted most subjects' HLA-A and HLA-B alleles. Analysis performed later showed TCR beta chains linked to HLA being more clonally expanded than equally common others.

On this clone itself: Its antigen remains unidentified.

The receptor comes from a man aged 35-49 years in good health and CMV-seropositive. What was sequenced was PBMCs.

CDR3 sequence (DNA): TGTGCCAGCAGCTCCCCAGTAAACCAAGAGACCCAGTACTTC. Its translation is CASSSPVNQETQYF. The rearrangement uses TRBV7-9 and TRBJ2-5; D gene ambiguous. The CDR3 is made up of 14 amino acids. Deletions cut 4 bases from V and 0 bases from J, with 9 bases between. The germline CDR1 and CDR2 sequences are SEHNR and FQNEAQ (reference sequence).